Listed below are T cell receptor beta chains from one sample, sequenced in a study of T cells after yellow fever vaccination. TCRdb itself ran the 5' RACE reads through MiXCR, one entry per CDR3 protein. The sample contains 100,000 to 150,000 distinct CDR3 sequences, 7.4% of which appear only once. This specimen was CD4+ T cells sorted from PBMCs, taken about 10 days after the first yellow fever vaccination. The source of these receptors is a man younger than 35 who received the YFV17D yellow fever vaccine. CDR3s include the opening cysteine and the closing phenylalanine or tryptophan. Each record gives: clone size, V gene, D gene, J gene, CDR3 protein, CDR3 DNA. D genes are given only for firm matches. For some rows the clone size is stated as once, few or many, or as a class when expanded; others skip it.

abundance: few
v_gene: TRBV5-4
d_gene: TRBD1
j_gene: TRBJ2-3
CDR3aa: CASSSKTGIGTDTQYF
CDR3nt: TGTGCCAGCAGCTCCAAGACAGGGATTGGCACAGATACGCAGTATTTT

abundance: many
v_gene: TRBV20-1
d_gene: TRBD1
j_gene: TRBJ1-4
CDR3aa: CSARAPGTGTNEKLFF
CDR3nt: TGCAGTGCTAGAGCCCCCGGGACAGGGACTAATGAAAAACTGTTTTTT

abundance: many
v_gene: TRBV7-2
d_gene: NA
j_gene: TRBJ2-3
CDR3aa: CASSPFTDTQYF
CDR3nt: TGTGCCAGCAGCCCTTTCACAGATACGCAGTATTTT

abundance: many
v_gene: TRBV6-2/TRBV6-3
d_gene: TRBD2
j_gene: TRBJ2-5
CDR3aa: CASSKASGGTETQYF
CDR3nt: TGTGCCAGCAGTAAGGCTAGCGGGGGGACAGAGACCCAGTACTTC

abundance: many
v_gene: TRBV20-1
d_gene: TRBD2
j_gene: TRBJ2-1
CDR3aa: CSVLYGGAYNEQFF
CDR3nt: TGCAGTGTCCTCTACGGGGGGGCCTACAATGAGCAGTTCTTC

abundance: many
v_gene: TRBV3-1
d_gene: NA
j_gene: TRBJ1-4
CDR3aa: CASSQDGCRRCNEKLFF
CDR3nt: TGTGCCAGCAGCCAAGATGGGTGCAGGCGTTGTAATGAAAAACTGTTTTTT

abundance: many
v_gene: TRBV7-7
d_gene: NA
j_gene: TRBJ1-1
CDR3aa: CASSLGMNTEAFF
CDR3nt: TGTGCTAGCAGCTTAGGGATGAACACTGAAGCTTTCTTT

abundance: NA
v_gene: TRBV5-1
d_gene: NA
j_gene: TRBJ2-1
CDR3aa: CASSPSGVPEHFF
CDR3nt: TGCGCCAGCAGCCCTTCGGGGGTTCCTGAGCATTTCTTC

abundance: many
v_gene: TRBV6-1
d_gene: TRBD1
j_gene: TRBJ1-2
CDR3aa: CASSLTGAHGYTF
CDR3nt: TGTGCCAGCAGCCTTACAGGGGCGCATGGCTACACCTTC

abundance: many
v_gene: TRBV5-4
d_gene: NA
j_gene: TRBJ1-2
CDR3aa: CASSLSGNYGYTF
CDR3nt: TGTGCCAGCAGCTTGTCCGGAAACTATGGCTACACCTTC

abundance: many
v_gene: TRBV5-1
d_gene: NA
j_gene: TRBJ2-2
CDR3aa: CASSLENGELFF
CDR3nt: TGCGCCAGCAGCTTGGAGAATGGGGAGCTGTTTTTT

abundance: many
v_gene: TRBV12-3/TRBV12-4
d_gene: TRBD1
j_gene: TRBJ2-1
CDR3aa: CASSTKRDRVRSQFF
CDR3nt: TGTGCCAGCAGTACCAAACGGGACAGGGTGCGGTCCCAGTTCTTC

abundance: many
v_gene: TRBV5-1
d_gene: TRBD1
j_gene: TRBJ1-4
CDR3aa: CASSGTGDATNEKLFF
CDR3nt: TGCGCCAGCAGCGGGACAGGGGACGCAACTAATGAAAAACTGTTTTTT

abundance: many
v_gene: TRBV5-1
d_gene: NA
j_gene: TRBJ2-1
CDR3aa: CASSGGQPRGNEQFF
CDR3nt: TGCGCCAGCAGCGGAGGACAGCCCCGGGGGAATGAGCAGTTCTTC

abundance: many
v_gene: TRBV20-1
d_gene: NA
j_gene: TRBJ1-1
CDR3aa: CSAPSRWDTEAFF
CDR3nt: TGCAGTGCCCCCAGCCGGTGGGACACTGAAGCTTTCTTT

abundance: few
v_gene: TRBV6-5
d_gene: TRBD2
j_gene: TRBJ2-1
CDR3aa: CSSSFPREEAGGPDEQFF
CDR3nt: TGTTCCAGCAGTTTCCCTCGCGAGGAAGCGGGGGGGCCGGATGAGCAGTTCTTC

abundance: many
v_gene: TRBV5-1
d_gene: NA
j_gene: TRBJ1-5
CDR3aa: CASSYLGGPQHF
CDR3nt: TGCGCCAGCAGCTACCTAGGGGGGCCCCAGCATTTT

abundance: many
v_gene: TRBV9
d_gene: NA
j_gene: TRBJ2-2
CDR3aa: CASSAPQLNTGELFF
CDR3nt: TGTGCCAGCAGCGCACCCCAGCTGAACACCGGGGAGCTGTTTTTT

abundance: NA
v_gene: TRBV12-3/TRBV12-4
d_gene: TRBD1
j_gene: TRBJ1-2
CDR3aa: CASRSRGRSYGYTF
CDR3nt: TGTGCCAGCAGATCCAGGGGGCGAAGCTATGGCTACACCTTC

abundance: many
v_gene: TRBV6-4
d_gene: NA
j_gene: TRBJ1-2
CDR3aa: CASSDSSRGTVYGYTF
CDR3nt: TGTGCCAGCAGTGACTCGAGTCGCGGAACAGTTTATGGCTACACCTTC

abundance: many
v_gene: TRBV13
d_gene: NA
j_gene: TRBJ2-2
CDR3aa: CASSLGTPNTGELFF
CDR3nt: TGTGCCAGCAGCTTAGGGACACCGAACACCGGGGAGCTGTTTTTT

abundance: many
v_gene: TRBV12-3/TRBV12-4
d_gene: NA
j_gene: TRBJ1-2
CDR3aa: CASSSMAGHGYTF
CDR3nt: TGTGCCAGCAGTTCGATGGCAGGTCATGGCTACACCTTC

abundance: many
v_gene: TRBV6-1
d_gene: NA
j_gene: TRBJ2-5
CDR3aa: CASSEGSVGVETQYF
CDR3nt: TGTGCCAGCAGTGAAGGAAGCGTAGGGGTAGAGACCCAGTACTTC

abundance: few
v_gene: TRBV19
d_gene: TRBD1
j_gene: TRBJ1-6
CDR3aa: CASSGTGGDWPYNSPLHF
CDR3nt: TGTGCCAGTAGCGGGACAGGGGGCGATTGGCCCTATAATTCACCCCTCCACTTT

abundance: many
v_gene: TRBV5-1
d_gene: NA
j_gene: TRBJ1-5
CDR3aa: CASSEDGDGNQPQHF
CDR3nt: TGCGCCAGCAGCGAGGACGGGGACGGCAATCAGCCCCAGCATTTT

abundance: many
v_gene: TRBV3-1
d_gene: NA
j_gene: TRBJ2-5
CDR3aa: CASSSRPGTLFLGETQYF
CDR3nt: TGTGCCAGCAGTTCTCGACCCGGGACGTTATTCTTGGGAGAGACCCAGTACTTC

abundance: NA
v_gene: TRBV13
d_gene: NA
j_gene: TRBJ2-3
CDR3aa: CASSPGPLLFTDTQYF
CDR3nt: TGTGCCAGCAGCCCTGGGCCACTATTGTTCACAGATACGCAGTATTTT